This entry is about one T cell receptor (beta chain). The sample originates from a study of cytomegalovirus exposure and HLA in healthy donors. The CDR3 is made up of 16 amino acids. Looked up from germline, CDR1 is GTSNPN and CDR2 is SVGIG (reference sequence). Trimming took off 0 bases at V and 3 bases at J, with 14 bases between the two ends. PCR primers comprised 60 Vbeta and 13 Jbeta primers. The repertoire was sequenced with immunoSEQ multiplex PCR; TCRdb's copy has only in-frame clones and lacks some. This sample has fewer than 180,000 clones; 75% to 85% occur once, and the top ten carry roughly 4%.

What was sequenced was PBMCs. This chain joins TRBV30 and TRBJ2-2, with a weak D call TRBD1 (7 bases). This clonotype was obtained from a human donor in good health. DNA of the CDR3: TGTGCCTGGAGTGTACAGGGGCGGGGATACACCGGGGAGCTGTTTTTT. Amino acid sequence: CAWSVQGRGYTGELFF.